The 28 T cell receptor beta chains in this list originate from one sample, sequenced in a study of blood T cell repertoires in COVID-19. The method was immunoSEQ multiplex PCR; TCRdb's version includes in-frame clones alone and lacks a portion of them. The table has about 130,000 clones, around nine tenths seen once. The sample was peripheral blood. The receptors derive from a man aged 55 to 70 with COVID-19, enrolled during active disease.

The chain is built from TRBV27 and TRBJ2-7, with 9 positions matching TRBD2. Germline V gene lookup returns CDR1 MNHEY and CDR2 SMNVEV (reference sequence). CDR3 size: 16 residues. Germline trimming cut 5 bases from V and 4 bases from J; bases unmatched to any gene: 12. The CDR3, as DNA: TGTGCCAGCAGTCCCCAGGCAGGACTAGCGAATTACGAGCAGTACTTC. This encodes CASSPQAGLANYEQYF.

V is TRBV29-1 and J is TRBJ2-5; D not certain. The CDR3 totals 12 residues. Germline CDR1 is SQVTM and CDR2 is ANQGSEA. Between the trimmed V and J ends, which lost 4 bases and 2 bases, there was a span of 8 bases. CDR3 DNA sequence: TGCAGCGTTGGGCACCTTCAAGAGACCCAGTACTTC. Protein: CSVGHLQETQYF. Full variable domain (rest looked up from reference TRBV29-1 and TRBJ2-5): SAVISQKPSRDICQRGTSLTIQCQVDSQVTMMFWYRQQPGQSLTLIATANQGSEATYESGFVIDKFPISRPNLTFSTLTVSNMSPEDSSIYLCSVGHLQETQYFGPGTRLLVL.

The chain recombines TRBV5-1 with TRBJ1-4; 9 bases map to TRBD1. The CDR3 runs 14 residues. V dropped 3 bases and J dropped 7; count of bases not matched to a gene: 4. From germline, CDR1 is SGHRS and CDR2 YFSETQ. DNA of the CDR3: TGCGCCAGCAGCTCTGGACAGGGGACTGAAAAACTGTTTTTT. Translated: CASSSGQGTEKLFF.

V usage is TRBV29-1 and J usage is TRBJ1-4, with D maybe TRBD1 (5 bases). This CDR3 contains 14 residues. With 4 bases removed from V and 4 bases from J, the gap between germline ends came to 13 bases. Germline V gives CDR1 SQVTM, CDR2 ANQGSEA. The CDR3 is CSVGAGGGNEKLFF. DNA of the CDR3: TGCAGCGTTGGAGCTGGGGGGGGTAATGAAAAACTGTTTTTT. Full variable domain (rest looked up from reference TRBV29-1 and TRBJ1-4): SAVISQKPSRDICQRGTSLTIQCQVDSQVTMMFWYRQQPGQSLTLIATANQGSEATYESGFVIDKFPISRPNLTFSTLTVSNMSPEDSSIYLCSVGAGGGNEKLFFGSGTQLSVL.

The J gene is TRBJ1-2, the V gene TRBV11-2; D might be TRBD1 (6 bases). The V and J ends lost 0 bases and 10 bases respectively, with 15 bases between them. Germline loops: CDR1 SGHAT, CDR2 FQNNGV. There are 14 residues in the CDR3. This CDR3 reads CASSLDPTGANYTF. CDR3 nucleotide sequence: TGTGCCAGCAGCTTAGATCCGACAGGAGCGAACTACACCTTC. Looking up the rest from reference TRBV11-2 and TRBJ1-2 gives the full variable domain: EAGVAQSPRYKIIEKRQSVAFWCNPISGHATLYWYQQILGQGPKLLIQFQNNGVVDDSQLPKDRFSAERLKGVDSTLKIQPAKLEDSAVYLCASSLDPTGANYTFGSGTRLTVV.

V and J are TRBV11-3 and TRBJ2-1, with 11 bases lining up with TRBD2. The germline gives CDR1 SGHNT, CDR2 YENEEA. CDR3 size: 15 residues. V shed 1 base, J shed 4 bases, and the junction held 0 bases outside the gene matches. In DNA form, the CDR3 reads TGTGCCAGCAGCTTAGCTAGCGGGAGGTACAATGAGCAGTTCTTC. Translation gives CASSLASGRYNEQFF.

The V and J genes are TRBV5-1 and TRBJ1-1, with D tentatively TRBD1 (5 bases). This CDR3 comprises 16 residues. Trimming took 1 base from V and 0 from J, leaving 13 bases between them. Germline V gives CDR1 SGHRS, CDR2 YFSETQ. The DNA for the CDR3 is TGCGCCAGCAGCTTGTCGCCTGGGGCAGTGAACACTGAAGCTTTCTTT. It specifies CASSLSPGAVNTEAFF. The complete variable domain, with remaining parts taken from reference TRBV5-1 and TRBJ1-1, reads KAGVTQTPRYLIKTRGQQVTLSCSPISGHRSVSWYQQTPGQGLQFLFEYFSETQRNKGNFPGRFSGRQFSNSRSEMNVSTLELGDSALYLCASSLSPGAVNTEAFFGQGTRLTVV.

The rearrangement uses TRBV7-2 and TRBJ1-1; 8 nucleotides match TRBD1. The CDR3 consists of 15 residues. Germline V gene sequence: CDR1 SGHTA, CDR2 FQGNSA. The ends lost 4 bases at V and 1 base at J; junction bases unmatched: 5. The CDR3 protein is CASSSTGAQNTEAFF. CDR3 in DNA: TGTGCCAGCAGCTCGACAGGGGCTCAGAACACTGAAGCTTTCTTT.

The CDR3 DNA reads as TGTGCCACCAGTGACCCTTACACTGAAGCTTTCTTT. Residues: CATSDPYTEAFF. The gene calls are TRBV24-1 and TRBJ1-1; D gene uncertain. The V end lost 4 bases, the J end lost 3 bases, and 5 bases lay between the germline ends. The CDR3 loop spans 12 amino acids. The germline CDR1 and CDR2 sequences are KGHDR and SFDVKD.

V gene TRBV15 combines with J gene TRBJ2-5, with TRBD1 as a possible D gene (6 bases). V lost 6 bases and J lost 5, with 13 bases in between. The CDR3 extends over 13 amino acids. The germline V gene encodes CDR1 LNHNV and CDR2 YYDKDF (reference sequence). CDR3 residues: CATRFRGRETQYF. In nucleotides, the CDR3 is TGTGCCACCAGATTCAGGGGTCGCGAGACCCAGTACTTC.

The V and J genes are TRBV18 and TRBJ1-1, with D unclear. This CDR3 has 15 amino acids. With 3 bases removed from V and 5 bases from J, the gap between germline ends came to 16 bases. The germline V gene encodes CDR1 KGHSH and CDR2 LQKENI. The chain's CDR3 is CASSPLLAGWTEAFF. The DNA of the CDR3 is TGTGCCAGCTCACCCCTCCTGGCCGGGTGGACTGAAGCTTTCTTT. The variable domain in full, with the rest retrieved from reference TRBV18 and TRBJ1-1, is NAGVMQNPRHLVRRRGQEARLRCSPMKGHSHVYWYRQLPEEGLKFMVYLQKENIIDESGMPKERFSAEFPKEGPSILRIQQVVRGDSAAYFCASSPLLAGWTEAFFGQGTRLTVV.

This clone was seen a few times. This rearrangement joins TRBV27 to TRBJ1-2, with a possible D match to TRBD1 (5 bases). V was clipped by 1 base and J by 8 bases, with 20 bases between them. The germline V gene encodes CDR1 MNHEY and CDR2 SMNVEV (reference sequence). This CDR3 is 16 amino acids long. For the CDR3, the DNA is TGTGCCAGCAGTTTATATGCGCCGGGCAGGGTTGACGGCTACACCTTC. It translates to CASSLYAPGRVDGYTF.

The V gene is TRBV27, the J gene TRBJ1-6, with D possibly TRBD1 on 6 matching bases. This CDR3 comprises 16 residues. Trimming removed 2 bases at V and 3 bases at J, with 11 bases between. CDR1 and CDR2 (germline): MNHEY, SMNVEV (reference sequence). CDR3 nucleotides: TGTGCCAGCAGTTTACAGGGGACAAACTATAATTCACCCCTCCACTTT. This encodes CASSLQGTNYNSPLHF.

The V and J genes are TRBV10-1 and TRBJ2-1, with D possibly matching TRBD2 (5 bases). V lost 3 bases and J lost 4, with 10 bases in between. Germline CDR1 is WNHNN and CDR2 is SYGVQD (reference sequence). The CDR3 contains 14 residues. The CDR3: CASSDVPGYNEQFF. For the CDR3, the DNA is TGCGCCAGCAGTGATGTCCCGGGATACAATGAGCAGTTCTTC.

The rearrangement uses TRBV4-1 and TRBJ2-1; 7 bases agree with TRBD2. V shed 4 bases, J shed 0 bases, and the junction held 6 bases outside the gene matches. CDR3 length: 16 residues. Germline lookup yields CDR1 MGHRA and CDR2 YSYEKL. The CDR3 sequence: CASSRWAGDSYNEQFF. The CDR3 coding sequence is TGCGCCAGCAGCCGTTGGGCGGGAGACTCCTACAATGAGCAGTTCTTC.

The chain links TRBV28 to TRBJ2-5; 8 nucleotides agree with TRBD2. After removal of 3 bases from V and 4 bases from J, the junction contained 7 bases not matched to a gene. CDR1 MDHEN and CDR2 SYDVKM come from the germline V gene. This CDR3 has 15 residues. For the CDR3, the DNA is TGTGCCAGCAGTTTTCGGCTAGCGGGTGCAGAGACCCAGTACTTC. As protein: CASSFRLAGAETQYF.

The chain has TRBV5-1 and TRBJ2-7; 7 bases are shared with TRBD2. Germline loops: CDR1 SGHRS, CDR2 YFSETQ. The V and J ends lost 4 bases and 3 bases, in that order; junction bases with no gene match: 4. The CDR3 is 13 residues long. Written as DNA, the CDR3 is TGCGCCAGCAGCCCTGGGGGGGTCTACGAGCAGTACTTC. Its translation is CASSPGGVYEQYF. Drawing the rest from reference TRBV5-1 and TRBJ2-7, the complete variable domain is KAGVTQTPRYLIKTRGQQVTLSCSPISGHRSVSWYQQTPGQGLQFLFEYFSETQRNKGNFPGRFSGRQFSNSRSEMNVSTLELGDSALYLCASSPGGVYEQYFGPGTRLTVT.

This clone was recorded only once. V and J are TRBV2 and TRBJ2-1, with 10 bases matching TRBD2. Looked up from germline, CDR1 is SNHLY and CDR2 is FYNNEI. The ends lost 8 bases at V and 3 bases at J; junction bases unmatched: 7. The CDR3 covers 15 residues. CDR3 in amino acids: CASQREGRYYNEQFF. CDR3 nucleotides: TGTGCCAGCCAGCGGGAGGGCCGGTACTACAATGAGCAGTTCTTC.

This clone was seen only a few times. The rearrangement uses TRBV6-2 or TRBV6-3 and TRBJ2-1; 10 bases align to TRBD2. Germline CDR1 is MNHEY and CDR2 is SVGEGT. V shed 6 bases and J 5 bases; nucleotides not matched to a gene: 7. This CDR3 comprises 15 residues. The CDR3, as DNA: TGTGCCAGCAGCCCACTAGCGGGGATAGACAATGAGCAGTTCTTC. Amino acids: CASSPLAGIDNEQFF.

The rearrangement links TRBV4-1 to TRBJ2-3; TRBD1 is a possible D gene (5 bases). Germline lookup yields CDR1 MGHRA and CDR2 YSYEKL. The CDR3 extends over 14 amino acids. Trimming took 3 bases from V and 4 from J, leaving 11 bases between them. In nucleotides, the CDR3 is TGCGCCAGCAGCCATCTTACAGGTGCAGATACGCAGTATTTT. Translating it yields CASSHLTGADTQYF.

The chain has TRBV29-1 and TRBJ1-5, with TRBD1 matching 9 bases. CDR3 length equals 12 residues. Germline CDR1 SQVTM, CDR2 ANQGSEA. With 6 bases clipped from V and 4 bases from J, the junction kept 1 base outside the gene matches. The CDR3 region has the DNA TGCAGCGTGGGGACAGGGAATCAGCCCCAGCATTTT. Translated, it gives CSVGTGNQPQHF. Combining the CDR3 with reference TRBV29-1 and TRBJ1-5 gives the whole variable domain SAVISQKPSRDICQRGTSLTIQCQVDSQVTMMFWYRQQPGQSLTLIATANQGSEATYESGFVIDKFPISRPNLTFSTLTVSNMSPEDSSIYLCSVGTGNQPQHFGDGTRLSIL.

The gene calls are TRBV11-3 and TRBJ2-1, with a tentative D call TRBD2 (5 bases). CDR3 length: 12 residues. Germline V lookup: CDR1 SGHNT, CDR2 YENEEA. The V end lost 2 bases, the J end lost 14 bases, and 13 bases lay between the germline ends. CDR3 sequence: CASSLPPGFKFF. CDR3 nucleotides: TGTGCCAGCAGCTTACCCCCGGGATTTAAGTTCTTC.

The rearrangement joins TRBV9 to TRBJ2-2; 9 nucleotides agree with TRBD1. Per germline, CDR1 SGDLS and CDR2 YYNGEE. The CDR3 is 18 residues long. The ends lost 0 bases at V and 4 bases at J; junction bases unmatched: 10. As DNA, the CDR3 is TGTGCCAGCAGCGTAGCTGTACAGGGGGCAGGATTCACCGGGGAGCTGTTTTTT. Protein product: CASSVAVQGAGFTGELFF. Full variable domain (outside the CDR3, taken from reference TRBV9 and TRBJ2-2): DSGVTQTPKHLITATGQRVTLRCSPRSGDLSVYWYQQSLDQGLQFLIQYYNGEERAKGNILERFSAQQFPDLHSELNLSSLELGDSALYFCASSVAVQGAGFTGELFFGEGSRLTVL.

This chain joins TRBV5-1 and TRBJ1-5; 9 bases map to TRBD1. The CDR3 is made up of 14 amino acids. V lost 4 bases to trimming and J lost 5 bases; unmatched junction nucleotides: 4. Germline V lookup: CDR1 SGHRS, CDR2 YFSETQ. CDR3 residues: CASSPQGADQPQHF. CDR3 bases: TGCGCCAGCAGCCCACAGGGGGCCGATCAGCCCCAGCATTTT.

The V gene is TRBV4-2, the J gene TRBJ2-5, with TRBD1 identical over 7 bases. The CDR3 sequence is 16 residues long. After removal of 0 bases from V and 2 bases from J, the junction contained 6 bases not matched to a gene. Per the germline V gene, CDR1 is LGHNA and CDR2 is YNFKEQ. CDR3 amino acids: CASSQDPGQFQETQYF. The CDR3 DNA follows: TGTGCCAGCAGCCAAGACCCGGGACAGTTTCAAGAGACCCAGTACTTC.

The rearrangement uses TRBV19 and TRBJ1-5; D is ambiguous. Germline V gene sequence: CDR1 LNHDA, CDR2 SQIVND (reference sequence). The CDR3 totals 15 residues. V lost 0 bases and J 3 bases, leaving 9 bases between the germline ends. CDR3 residues: CASSIDLRNNQPQHF. In nucleotides, the CDR3 is TGTGCCAGTAGTATAGATCTGAGAAACAATCAGCCCCAGCATTTT. Looking up the rest from reference TRBV19 and TRBJ1-5 gives the full variable domain: DGGITQSPKYLFRKEGQNVTLSCEQNLNHDAMYWYRQDPGQGLRLIYYSQIVNDFQKGDIAEGYSVSREKKESFPLTVTSAQKNPTAFYLCASSIDLRNNQPQHFGDGTRLSIL.

This clone is a singleton in its sample. CDR3 sequence reads: CASSSVNTGELFF. As DNA, the CDR3 is TGTGCCAGCAGTTCGGTGAACACCGGGGAGCTGTTTTTT. This chain connects TRBV12-3 or TRBV12-4 to TRBJ2-2; D ambiguous. V shed 4 bases and J shed 1 base, with 4 bases lying between them. CDR3 size: 13 residues.

In the case of this clone: Other DNA variants within this sample encode the same CDR3. The rearrangement links TRBV9 to TRBJ2-5, with 7 nucleotides matching TRBD1. J was trimmed by 1 base and V by 2 bases; bases with no gene match: 2. CDR3 length: 14 amino acids. Looked up from germline, CDR1 is SGDLS and CDR2 is YYNGEE. CDR3 bases: TGTGCCAGCAGCGTGGGGACAGCCCAAGAGACCCAGTACTTC. It translates to CASSVGTAQETQYF.